The 30 T cell receptor beta chains reported below all come from one sample, sequenced in a study of T cells in tumors after PD-1 blockade. Sequenced by immunoSEQ multiplex PCR; TCRdb stores in-frame clones only, minus some. Of around 35,000 clones listed, roughly 76% are singletons. The sequencing used PBMCs, collected after anti-PD-1 treatment. The receptors were gathered from a human donor with basal cell carcinoma.

The chain combines TRBV24-1 with TRBJ1-5; the D is unclear. Germline loops: CDR1 KGHDR, CDR2 SFDVKD. The V and J ends lost 4 bases and 2 bases respectively, with 11 bases between them. This CDR3 spans 15 amino acids. CDR3 DNA: TGTGCCACCAGTGACGTGGGGTCGGGCAATCAGCCCCAGCATTTT. It specifies CATSDVGSGNQPQHF.

This clone showed up just a few times. The chain recombines TRBV3-1 (or the pseudogene TRBV3-2) with TRBJ1-5, with a tentative D call TRBD1 (5 bases). Germline loops: CDR1 LGHDT, CDR2 YNNKEL (reference sequence). The V end lost 1 base, the J end lost 1 base, and 26 bases lay between the germline ends. The CDR3 has 21 amino acids. Here the CDR3 reads CASSQGMARRRRVRSNQPQHF. In DNA, the CDR3 is TGTGCCAGCAGCCAAGGAATGGCCCGCCGCCGCAGGGTCAGGAGCAATCAGCCCCAGCATTTT.

The chain links TRBV5-6 to TRBJ2-1; 9 bases line up with TRBD2. After removal of 4 bases from V and 9 bases from J, the junction contained 14 bases not matched to a gene. This CDR3 contains 16 residues. CDR1 and CDR2 (germline): SGHDT, YYEEEE. The CDR3 loop is CASSTPGLARGSEQFF. The DNA of the CDR3 is TGTGCCAGCAGCACCCCGGGACTAGCTAGAGGCAGTGAGCAGTTCTTC.

This clone showed up many times. This rearrangement joins TRBV10-3 to TRBJ1-1; 7 bases align to TRBD1. V was clipped by 2 bases and J by 5 bases; unmatched bases: 5. CDR3 length equals 14 residues. Germline V gene lookup returns CDR1 ENHRY and CDR2 SYGVKD. This chain's CDR3 is CAISEAGGGTEAFF. The CDR3 nucleotides are TGTGCCATCAGTGAGGCAGGGGGAGGGACTGAAGCTTTCTTT.

This clone has just a few counts. V usage is TRBV10-3 and J usage is TRBJ2-3; 7 bases line up with TRBD2. With V trimmed by 0 bases and J by 6 bases, 9 bases remained unmatched. This CDR3 comprises 16 residues. The germline gives CDR1 ENHRY, CDR2 SYGVKD. The CDR3 spells CAISESTSGGGDTQYF. CDR3 bases: TGTGCCATCAGTGAGTCGACGTCGGGGGGTGGGGATACGCAGTATTTT.

This clone was found once. The chain carries TRBV5-4 and TRBJ2-3; a weak D match, TRBD1 (6 bases). The V end lost 3 bases, the J end lost 2 bases, and 10 bases lay between the germline ends. Germline V gene lookup returns CDR1 SGHNT and CDR2 YYREEE (reference sequence). CDR3 size: 14 residues. This CDR3 reads CASSYAGATDTQYF. The CDR3 DNA reads TGTGCCAGCAGCTACGCAGGGGCCACAGATACGCAGTATTTT.

This chain connects TRBV20-1 to TRBJ2-5; 7 bases fit TRBD2. Trimming cost V 3 bases and J 3 bases; bases outside gene matches: 4. Germline lookup yields CDR1 DFQATT and CDR2 SNEGSKA (reference sequence). The CDR3 consists of 13 residues. DNA for the CDR3: TGCAGTGCTAGTTGGCTAGCGGAAGAGACCCAGTACTTC. Translated, it gives CSASWLAEETQYF.

This clone was detected only a few times. The chain recombines TRBV7-6 with TRBJ2-7; a weak D match, TRBD2 (6 bases). The CDR3 extends over 15 amino acids. Deletions cut 5 bases from V and 1 base from J, with 15 bases between. Per the germline V gene, CDR1 is SGHVS and CDR2 is FNYEAQ. The CDR3 sequence is CASSPGTGRSYEQYF. CDR3 coding DNA: TGTGCCAGCAGCCCCGGGACGGGGAGGTCCTACGAGCAGTACTTC. The full variable domain, completed using reference TRBV7-6 and TRBJ2-7, is GAGVSQSPRYKVTKRGQDVALRCDPISGHVSLYWYRQALGQGPEFLTYFNYEAQQDKSGLPNDRFSAERPEGSISTLTIQRTEQRDSAMYRCASSPGTGRSYEQYFGPGTRLTVT.

This sequence joins TRBV20-1 and TRBJ2-7; 14 bases align to TRBD2. The germline CDR1 and CDR2 sequences are DFQATT and SNEGSKA (reference sequence). Losses at the gene ends were 3 bases for V and 4 bases for J; bases not matched to a gene: 8. CDR3 length: 16 residues. The chain's CDR3 is CSASPGLAGDRYEQYF. The DNA for the CDR3 is TGCAGTGCTAGTCCGGGACTAGCGGGAGATAGGTACGAGCAGTACTTC.

This clone was observed a single time. This chain links TRBV5-4 with TRBJ1-4; the D gene is possibly TRBD1 (5 bases). The CDR3 has 13 amino acids. Per the germline V gene, CDR1 is SGHNT and CDR2 is YYREEE (reference sequence). The V gene lost 2 bases and the J gene lost 8 bases, with 10 bases spanning the gap. The CDR3 here is CASSLVGEEKLFF. The CDR3 DNA follows: TGTGCCAGCAGCTTAGTAGGGGAGGAAAAACTGTTTTTT. The variable domain in full, with the rest retrieved from reference TRBV5-4 and TRBJ1-4, is ETGVTQSPTHLIKTRGQQVTLRCSSQSGHNTVSWYQQALGQGPQFIFQYYREEENGRGNFPPRFSGLQFPNYSSELNVNALELDDSALYLCASSLVGEEKLFFGSGTQLSVL.

By share of the sample, this clone is medium-sized (0.01 to 0.1%). The rearrangement uses TRBV7-8 and TRBJ2-2, with 9 bases that match TRBD1. With V trimmed by 5 bases and J by 4 bases, 5 bases remained unmatched. This CDR3 has 15 residues. CDR1 is SGHVS, CDR2 FQNEAQ, per germline. For the CDR3, the DNA is TGTGCCAGCAGCACTACAGGGGGCGGCACCGGGGAGCTGTTTTTT. This sequence encodes CASSTTGGGTGELFF. Combining the CDR3 with reference TRBV7-8 and TRBJ2-2 gives the whole variable domain GAGVSQSPRYKVAKRGQDVALRCDPISGHVSLFWYQQALGQGPEFLTYFQNEAQLDKSGLPSDRFFAERPEGSVSTLKIQRTQQEDSAVYLCASSTTGGGTGELFFGEGSRLTVL.

The J gene is TRBJ2-3, the V gene TRBV5-1, with D perhaps given as TRBD1 or TRBD2 (5 bases each). From germline, CDR1 is SGHRS and CDR2 YFSETQ. CDR3 length: 15 amino acids. The V end lost 4 bases, the J end lost 2 bases, and 14 bases lay between the germline ends. CDR3 sequence: CASSRGLGLTDTQYF. DNA of the CDR3: TGCGCCAGCAGCCGCGGACTGGGGCTCACAGATACGCAGTATTTT.

This clone was detected only a few times. This chain joins TRBV6-6 and TRBJ2-7; D unclear. CDR1 MNHNY and CDR2 SVGAGI come from the germline V gene (reference sequence). The ends were cut back, 0 bases at V and 6 bases at J, with 6 bases in the middle. The length of the CDR3 is 12 residues. CDR3 DNA: TGTGCCAGCAGTTACTCAGGAAGCGAGCAGTACTTC. Translation gives CASSYSGSEQYF.

The V gene is TRBV7-6, the J gene TRBJ2-7; TRBD2 aligns across 7 bases. The length of the CDR3 is 15 residues. CDR1 and CDR2 from the germline V gene are SGHVS and FNYEAQ. After removal of 1 base from V and 1 base from J, the junction contained 4 bases not matched to a gene. The DNA for the CDR3 is TGTGCCAGCAGCTTAGGTGCTAGCGGATCCTACGAGCAGTACTTC. Residues: CASSLGASGSYEQYF.

This clone occurred once. CDR3 in amino acids: CASSSKTGGFSPLHF. CDR3 DNA: TGTGCCAGCAGCTCTAAGACAGGGGGTTTTTCACCCCTCCACTTT. The genes are TRBV7-2 and TRBJ1-6; TRBD1 matches at 9 bases. Germline V CDR1 and CDR2: SGHTA, FQGNSA. Trimming took 4 bases from V and 9 from J; bases not matched to a gene: 7. The CDR3 loop spans 15 amino acids.

This clone counts as medium-sized. This sample includes further DNA sequences coding for the same CDR3. This chain connects TRBV7-8 to TRBJ1-1, with 8 positions matching TRBD1. This CDR3 has 14 amino acids. The germline CDR1 and CDR2 sequences are SGHVS and FQNEAQ. J gave up 1 base and V 5 bases, and 3 bases lay outside the gene matches. In nucleotides, the CDR3 is TGTGCCAGCAGCCTGGGGACAGGGAACACTGAAGCTTTCTTT. Its protein is CASSLGTGNTEAFF.

The chain is built from TRBV27 and TRBJ2-7; TRBD1 might be the D (6 bases). The germline V gene has CDR1 MNHEY and CDR2 SMNVEV (reference sequence). CDR3 length equals 14 residues. V dropped 6 bases and J dropped 7 bases, with 19 bases sitting between them. The CDR3 sequence is CASRPSRTGTEQYF. The DNA of the CDR3 is TGTGCCAGCAGGCCCTCTCGGACGGGGACAGAGCAGTACTTC.

The CDR3 nucleotides are TGTGCCAGCAGCTTAAATGGCGGGAGGAGCACCGGGGAGCTGTTTTTT. Amino acid sequence: CASSLNGGRSTGELFF. The chain uses TRBV7-2 and TRBJ2-2; TRBD2 aligns across 8 bases. The CDR3 runs 16 residues. Germline V gene lookup returns CDR1 SGHTA and CDR2 FQGNSA. V was pared by 2 bases and J by 4 bases, with 6 bases of the junction left unmatched.

J is TRBJ1-1 and V is TRBV19; D gene unclear. This CDR3 contains 16 residues. Germline CDR1 and CDR2: LNHDA and SQIVND (reference sequence). Between the trimmed V and J ends, which lost 3 bases and 3 bases, there was a span of 17 bases. This chain's CDR3 is CASSMRRVPGDTEAFF. The CDR3 region has the DNA TGTGCCAGTAGTATGAGACGGGTCCCTGGGGACACTGAAGCTTTCTTT.

V and J are TRBV5-4 and TRBJ2-5; 8 bases are a match to TRBD2. CDR1 is SGHNT, CDR2 YYREEE, per germline (reference sequence). After removal of 0 bases from V and 2 bases from J, the junction contained 3 bases not matched to a gene. The CDR3 sequence is 15 residues long. CDR3 sequence (DNA): TGTGCCAGCAGCTTGGCGATAGCGGGACAAGAGACCCAGTACTTC. This encodes CASSLAIAGQETQYF.

In this sample, this clone turned up once. The rearrangement joins TRBV7-2 to TRBJ2-7, with D unresolved. Germline V gene data show CDR1 as SGHTA and CDR2 as FQGNSA. The CDR3 loop spans 13 amino acids. Trimming pared 5 bases from V and 3 bases from J, leaving 11 bases between. Here the CDR3 reads CASSLDQNYEQYF. CDR3 nucleotides: TGTGCCAGCAGCCTAGACCAGAACTACGAGCAGTACTTC.

This rearrangement joins TRBV28 to TRBJ2-2; 8 positions agree with TRBD2. Germline assignment: CDR1 MDHEN and CDR2 SYDVKM. The CDR3 sequence is 16 residues long. The junction had 10 bases not matched to a gene; V was cut back by 4 bases and J by 6 bases. As DNA, the CDR3 is TGTGCCAGCAGTTCCCGGGGGGGCAGGGTGGCCGGGGAGCTGTTTTTT. Amino acids: CASSSRGGRVAGELFF.

Note on this clone: The same CDR3 also results from other DNA sequences found in this sample. The chain has TRBV6-6 and TRBJ2-7; 8 nucleotides align to TRBD2. CDR3 length equals 15 residues. Germline loops: CDR1 MNHNY, CDR2 SVGAGI (reference sequence). Unmatched junction bases numbered 15, after V lost 10 bases and J lost 4 bases. The CDR3 DNA is TGTGCCATCTCCCTTGAGGCGGGAGGAGGGTACGAGCAGTACTTC. As protein: CAISLEAGGGYEQYF.

This clone was detected a few times. This chain links TRBV28 with TRBJ1-2; D gene ambiguous. This CDR3 is 11 amino acids long. Germline lookup yields CDR1 MDHEN and CDR2 SYDVKM. CDR3 sequence: CGAIGIYGYTF. The CDR3 region has the DNA TGTGGAGCTATTGGGATTTATGGCTACACCTTC.

The sample holds many counts of this clone. The V call is TRBV7-3, the J call TRBJ1-1; D is ambiguous. V lost 3 bases and J lost 3, with 8 bases in between. The CDR3 consists of 13 residues. Germline V lookup: CDR1 SGHTA, CDR2 FQGTGA. The CDR3 loop is CASSFNEDTEAFF. CDR3 in DNA: TGTGCCAGCAGCTTCAATGAGGACACTGAAGCTTTCTTT.

This sequence joins TRBV5-1 and TRBJ2-3; no reliable D call. This CDR3 is built from 16 residues. V was clipped by 1 base and J by 6 bases, with 18 bases between them. Germline V CDR1 and CDR2: SGHRS, YFSETQ. CDR3 region: CASSLNPPGHQDTQYF. The CDR3 DNA reads TGCGCCAGCAGCTTGAACCCGCCGGGCCACCAGGATACGCAGTATTTT.

There are a few counts of this clone. The rearrangement links TRBV27 to TRBJ2-3; no firm D call. The germline V gene has CDR1 MNHEY and CDR2 SMNVEV (reference sequence). The CDR3 spans 15 residues. Trimming took off 4 bases at V and 0 bases at J, with 11 bases between the two ends. The CDR3, as DNA: TGTGCCAGCAGTTCTCTACTTTATAGCACAGATACGCAGTATTTT. Encoded protein: CASSSLLYSTDTQYF.

The chain has TRBV11-3 and TRBJ2-1; the match to TRBD2 covers 9 bases. V gave up 5 bases and J gave up 0 bases; unmatched junction bases: 8. Germline V gene sequence: CDR1 SGHNT, CDR2 YENEEA. This CDR3 spans 17 amino acids. The CDR3 nucleotides read TGTGCCAGCAGCCCCCGGCGGGAGGGCCCCTCCTACAATGAGCAGTTCTTC. Protein product: CASSPRREGPSYNEQFF.

The chain employs TRBV6-5 and TRBJ2-1, with D perhaps TRBD1 (6 bases). Germline CDR1 reads MNHEY; CDR2 reads SVGAGI. Trimming removed 4 bases from V and 6 bases from J, with 16 bases in between. CDR3 length: 15 residues. The CDR3 DNA sequence: TGTGCCAGCAGTTCCCCGGGACAACTATCCAATGAGCAGTTCTTC. Residues: CASSSPGQLSNEQFF.

This clone has more than one count but fewer than ten. V is TRBV6-2 or TRBV6-3 and J is TRBJ2-7, with D perhaps matching TRBD2 (6 bases). From germline, CDR1 is MNHEY and CDR2 SVGEGT. With 4 bases removed from V and 0 bases from J, the gap between germline ends came to 10 bases. The CDR3 sequence is 14 residues long. The CDR3 loop is CASSLPSVSYEQYF. Here the CDR3 DNA reads TGTGCCAGCAGTTTACCTAGCGTCTCCTACGAGCAGTACTTC.